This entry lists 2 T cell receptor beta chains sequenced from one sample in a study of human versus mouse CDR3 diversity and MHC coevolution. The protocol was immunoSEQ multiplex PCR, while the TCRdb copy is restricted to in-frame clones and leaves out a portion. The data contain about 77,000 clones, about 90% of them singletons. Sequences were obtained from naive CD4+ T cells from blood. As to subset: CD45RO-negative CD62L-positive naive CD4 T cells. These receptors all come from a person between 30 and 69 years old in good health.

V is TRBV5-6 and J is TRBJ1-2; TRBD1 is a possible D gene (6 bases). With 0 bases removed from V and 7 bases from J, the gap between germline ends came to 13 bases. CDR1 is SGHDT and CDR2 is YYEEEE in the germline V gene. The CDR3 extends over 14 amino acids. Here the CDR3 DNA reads TGTGCCAGCAGCTTGGCCGGAGCCAGGGGTGGCTACACCTTC. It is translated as CASSLAGARGGYTF. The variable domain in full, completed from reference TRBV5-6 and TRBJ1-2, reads DAGVTQSPTHLIKTRGQQVTLRCSPKSGHDTVSWYQQALGQGPQFIFQYYEEEERQRGNFPDRFSGHQFPNYSSELNVNALLLGDSALYLCASSLAGARGGYTFGSGTRLTVV.

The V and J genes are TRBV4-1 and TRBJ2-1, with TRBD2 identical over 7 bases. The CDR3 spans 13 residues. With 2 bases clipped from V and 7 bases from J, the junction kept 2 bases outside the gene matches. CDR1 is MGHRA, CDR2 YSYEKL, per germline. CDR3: CASSQISGNEQFF. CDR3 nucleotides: TGCGCCAGCAGCCAAATTAGCGGGAATGAGCAGTTCTTC.